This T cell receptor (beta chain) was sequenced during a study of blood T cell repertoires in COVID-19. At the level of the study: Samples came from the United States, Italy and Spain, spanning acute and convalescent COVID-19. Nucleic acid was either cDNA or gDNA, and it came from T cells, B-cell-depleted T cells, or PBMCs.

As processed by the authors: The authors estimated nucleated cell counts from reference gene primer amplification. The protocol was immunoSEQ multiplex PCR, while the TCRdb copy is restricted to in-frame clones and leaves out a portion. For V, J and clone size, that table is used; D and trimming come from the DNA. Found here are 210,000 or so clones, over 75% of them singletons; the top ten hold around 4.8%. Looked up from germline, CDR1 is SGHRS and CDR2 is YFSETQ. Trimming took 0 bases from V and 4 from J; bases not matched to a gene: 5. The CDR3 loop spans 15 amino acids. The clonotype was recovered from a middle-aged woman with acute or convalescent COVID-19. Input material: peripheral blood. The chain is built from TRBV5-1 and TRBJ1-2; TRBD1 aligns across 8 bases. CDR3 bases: TGCGCCAGCAGCTTGGTGGGCAGGGGGCTCTATGGCTACACCTTC. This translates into CASSLVGRGLYGYTF. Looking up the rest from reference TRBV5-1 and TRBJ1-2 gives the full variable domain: KAGVTQTPRYLIKTRGQQVTLSCSPISGHRSVSWYQQTPGQGLQFLFEYFSETQRNKGNFPGRFSGRQFSNSRSEMNVSTLELGDSALYLCASSLVGRGLYGYTFGSGTRLTVV.